The 30 T cell receptor beta chains in this list originate from one sample, sequenced in a study of shared clonotypes between healthy human individuals. Clones were sequenced by immunoSEQ multiplex PCR, and TCRdb holds only the in-frame ones, with some missing. Of about 600,000 clones in the sample, roughly 97% are singletons; the top ten hold 0.057%. Sequencing used naive CD4+ T cells sorted from blood. Indicated subset: CD45RA+ positively selected. Every receptor here comes from a woman under 40 in good health.

This chain connects TRBV28 to TRBJ2-2; 9 nucleotides match TRBD1. CDR3 length: 16 residues. CDR1 and CDR2 from the germline V gene are MDHEN and SYDVKM. V shed 1 base, J shed 6 bases, and the junction held 6 bases outside the gene matches. In nucleotides, the CDR3 is TGTGCCAGCAGTTTATTGGGGGACAGGGCGGCCGGGGAGCTGTTTTTT. Translating it yields CASSLLGDRAAGELFF. Filled out from reference TRBV28 and TRBJ2-2, the complete variable domain reads DVKVTQSSRYLVKRTGEKVFLECVQDMDHENMFWYRQDPGLGLRLIYFSYDVKMKEKGDIPEGYSVSREKKERFSLILESASTNQTSMYLCASSLLGDRAAGELFFGEGSRLTVL.

The chain recombines TRBV30 with TRBJ2-7; 9 nucleotides line up with TRBD1. CDR3 length: 12 residues. V lost 1 base and J lost 5; bases outside the gene matches: 0. In germline, CDR1 is GTSNPN, CDR2 SVGIG (reference sequence). CDR3 nucleotides: TGTGCCTGGAGTGGACAGGGGGACGAGCAGTACTTC. Translated, it gives CAWSGQGDEQYF.

The V gene is TRBV4-2, the J gene TRBJ1-1; unclear D gene. Germline V lookup: CDR1 LGHNA, CDR2 YNFKEQ. The V and J ends lost 5 bases and 8 bases respectively, with 21 bases between them. The CDR3 contains 15 residues. The CDR3 sequence: CASSTRRGVELEAFF. The CDR3 nucleotides read TGTGCCAGCAGCACCAGGCGCGGGGTCGAATTAGAAGCTTTCTTT.

The chain links TRBV29-1 to TRBJ2-5, with TRBD1 identical over 8 bases. The J call may be incorrect, as the DNA end agrees better with TRBJ2-7. The CDR3 has 14 amino acids. CDR1 is SQVTM, CDR2 ANQGSEA, per germline. The CDR3 DNA reads as TGCAGCGTTGGACAGGGGCTAACATCGGGCGAGCAGTACTTC. It encodes CSVGQGLTSGEQYF.

The chain joins TRBV11-3 to TRBJ2-1, with 7 bases fitting TRBD1. The CDR3 runs to 15 residues. Germline CDR1 and CDR2: SGHNT and YENEEA. The V gene end was trimmed by 2 bases and the J gene end by 4 bases; junction bases not matched to a gene: 5. The CDR3 DNA sequence: TGTGCCAGCAGCTTAAGGGACAGCTCATACAATGAGCAGTTCTTC. Its protein is CASSLRDSSYNEQFF.

The chain joins TRBV7-8 to TRBJ1-5; 7 nucleotides agree with TRBD1. This CDR3 spans 18 amino acids. Trimming at V came to 4 bases and at J to 5 bases, leaving 17 bases not matched to a gene. Germline CDR1 and CDR2: SGHVS and FQNEAQ. The CDR3 sequence: CASSSRFPGGPLYQPQHF. CDR3 bases: TGTGCCAGCAGCTCCCGGTTCCCAGGGGGTCCATTGTATCAGCCCCAGCATTTT.

This chain links TRBV6-5 with TRBJ2-3, with D possibly being TRBD1 or TRBD2 (5 bases each). The CDR3 is made up of 15 amino acids. Trimming cost V 2 bases and J 6 bases, with 15 bases left between them. Germline-derived CDR1 and CDR2 are MNHEY and SVGAGI. CDR3 sequence (DNA): TGTGCCAGCAGTTACCGGGACCCCCTCTGGGATACGCAGTATTTT. Its translation: CASSYRDPLWDTQYF.

The gene calls are TRBV5-8 and TRBJ2-7; D may be TRBD1 (6 bases). Trimming stripped 1 base from V and 3 bases from J, with 17 bases between. Germline V gene data show CDR1 as SGHTS and CDR2 as YDEGEE. This CDR3 region has 16 residues. The CDR3 bases are TGTGCCAGCAGCTTGTTCGCAGGGGTTGGTATCTACGAGCAGTACTTC. This translates into CASSLFAGVGIYEQYF.

With respect to this clone: Additional DNA sequences in this sample encode the identical CDR3. The J gene is TRBJ1-1, the V gene TRBV9, with a tentative D call TRBD1 (5 bases). Deletions cut 4 bases from V and 1 base from J, with 14 bases between. CDR3 size: 15 residues. Germline lookup yields CDR1 SGDLS and CDR2 YYNGEE. The CDR3 is CASSPQVGGNTEAFF. CDR3 DNA: TGTGCCAGCAGCCCCCAGGTGGGGGGGAACACTGAAGCTTTCTTT.

CDR3: CASSYTGGADSYEQYF. DNA for the CDR3: TGTGCCAGCAGTTACACAGGGGGCGCAGATTCCTACGAGCAGTACTTC. The chain couples TRBV6-6 to TRBJ2-7; TRBD1 agrees at 9 bases. CDR1 is MNHNY and CDR2 is SVGAGI in the germline V gene (reference sequence). The trim removed 2 bases at V and 1 base at J, leaving 6 bases unmatched. The CDR3 extends over 16 amino acids.

The chain carries TRBV4-1 and TRBJ2-3, with D possibly being TRBD1 or TRBD2 (6 bases each). V gave up 0 bases and J gave up 1 base, with 8 bases separating them. The CDR3 extends over 15 amino acids. Germline lookup yields CDR1 MGHRA and CDR2 YSYEKL. The CDR3 nucleotides read TGCGCCAGCAGCCAAGAACGGGGGCGCACAGATACGCAGTATTTT. It translates to CASSQERGRTDTQYF.

The chain joins TRBV30 to TRBJ1-5; D remains ambiguous. Germline-derived CDR1 and CDR2 are GTSNPN and SVGIG (reference sequence). CDR3 length equals 14 residues. Trimming stripped 5 bases from V and 0 bases from J, with 11 bases between. CDR3 nucleotide sequence: TGTGCCTGGGGCATAGGGTATAGCAATCAGCCCCAGCATTTT. This translates into CAWGIGYSNQPQHF. Supplemented by reference TRBV30 and TRBJ1-5, the full variable domain reads SQTIHQWPATLVQPVGSPLSLECTVEGTSNPNLYWYRQAAGRGLQLLFYSVGIGQISSEVPQNLSASRPQDRQFILSSKKLLLSDSGFYLCAWGIGYSNQPQHFGDGTRLSIL.

The genes are TRBV19 and TRBJ2-7; perhaps TRBD2 as D (5 bases). The CDR3 is 15 amino acids. V lost 2 bases, J lost 6 bases, and 17 bases lay in between. Germline CDR1 and CDR2: LNHDA and SQIVND (reference sequence). The DNA of the CDR3 is TGTGCCAGTAGTATATCCGGGGTCGCGGTCGCCGAGCAGTACTTC. It codes for CASSISGVAVAEQYF.

The rearrangement uses TRBV28 and TRBJ1-2, with TRBD1 matching over 7 bases. V dropped 2 bases and J dropped 4; count of bases not matched to a gene: 10. The germline V gene has CDR1 MDHEN and CDR2 SYDVKM. The CDR3 covers 16 residues. The CDR3 region has the DNA TGTGCCAGCAGTTTACAGTTAGGGGGCGCCGGCTATGGCTACACCTTC. Its protein is CASSLQLGGAGYGYTF.

The chain couples TRBV10-3 to TRBJ2-3; D is unresolved. Germline V CDR1 and CDR2: ENHRY, SYGVKD. This CDR3 region has 16 residues. The ends were cut back, 4 bases at V and 4 bases at J, with 18 bases in the middle. The CDR3 DNA is TGTGCCATCAGTGTTAGGGCTCAGGTCGGCGCAGATACGCAGTATTTT. Protein product: CAISVRAQVGADTQYF.

The chain carries TRBV2 and TRBJ2-5; 8 positions match TRBD2. The DNA end favors TRBJ2-7, so the J call may be wrong. There are 14 residues in the CDR3. The germline CDR1 and CDR2 sequences are SNHLY and FYNNEI. CDR3 loop: CASTKERGPYEQYF. The CDR3 DNA is TGTGCCAGCACGAAGGAGCGGGGGCCCTACGAGCAGTACTTC.

The rearrangement uses TRBV7-9 and TRBJ1-1; no clear D gene. The CDR3 loop spans 14 amino acids. CDR1 and CDR2 from the germline V gene are SEHNR and FQNEAQ (reference sequence). V was pared by 2 bases and J by 3 bases, with 10 bases between. CDR3 in DNA: TGTGCCAGCAGCTTATTTGGCAGAGACACTGAAGCTTTCTTT. Encoded protein: CASSLFGRDTEAFF. Based on the CDR3 plus reference TRBV7-9 and TRBJ1-1, the full variable domain is DTGVSQNPRHKITKRGQNVTFRCDPISEHNRLYWYRQTLGQGPEFLTYFQNEAQLEKSRLLSDRFSAERPKGSFSTLEIQRTEQGDSAMYLCASSLFGRDTEAFFGQGTRLTVV.

V is TRBV4-2 and J is TRBJ1-1; D remains unclear. The CDR3 loop spans 14 amino acids. Germline loops: CDR1 LGHNA, CDR2 YNFKEQ. Trimming cost V 2 bases and J 1 base, with 8 bases left between them. CDR3 bases: TGTGCCAGCAGCCAAAAGCCAGCGAACACTGAAGCTTTCTTT. This codes for CASSQKPANTEAFF.

A note on this clone: Other DNA sequences of this sample code for an identical CDR3. The chain combines TRBV9 with TRBJ2-5; possibly TRBD2 for D (6 bases). V lost 2 bases and J 3 bases, leaving 8 bases between the germline ends. Germline V lookup: CDR1 SGDLS, CDR2 YYNGEE. This CDR3 spans 13 amino acids. The CDR3 sequence is CASSVGGEETQYF. The CDR3 DNA reads TGTGCCAGCAGCGTCGGGGGAGAAGAGACCCAGTACTTC.

V and J are TRBV6-1 and TRBJ2-5; a weak D match, TRBD1 (5 bases). Germline V gives CDR1 MNHNS, CDR2 SASEGT. Trimming removed 7 bases at V and 0 bases at J, with 6 bases between. CDR3 size: 12 residues. Written as DNA, the CDR3 is TGTGCCAGCACCAGGGACCAAGAGACCCAGTACTTC. This codes for CASTRDQETQYF.

The chain recombines TRBV5-1 with TRBJ2-1; D perhaps matches TRBD2 (5 bases). The germline V gene encodes CDR1 SGHRS and CDR2 YFSETQ. Trimming took 8 bases from V and 0 from J, leaving 15 bases between them. The CDR3 covers 15 residues. In nucleotides, the CDR3 is TGCGCCAGTAGTACCACAGCGGTCTCCTACAATGAGCAGTTCTTC. Protein sequence: CASSTTAVSYNEQFF.

The chain is built from TRBV5-1 and TRBJ2-5; a weak D match, TRBD1 (6 bases). The germline V gene has CDR1 SGHRS and CDR2 YFSETQ. V shed 4 bases and J shed 7 bases, with 20 bases lying between them. The CDR3 covers 15 residues. In DNA, the CDR3 is TGCGCCAGCAGCCTATTCCGGGACACCCCCTTGACCCAGTACTTC. This codes for CASSLFRDTPLTQYF.

This chain connects TRBV28 to TRBJ2-1; D is undetermined. CDR3 length equals 15 residues. With 5 bases removed from V and 7 bases from J, the gap between germline ends came to 18 bases. CDR1 is MDHEN, CDR2 SYDVKM, per germline. This CDR3 is CASSLPGVRANEQFF. In DNA form, the CDR3 reads TGTGCCAGCAGTCTACCTGGAGTCCGGGCTAATGAGCAGTTCTTC.

The V call is TRBV5-1, the J call TRBJ1-3, with 7 bases aligning to TRBD1. Unmatched junction bases numbered 5, after V lost 5 bases and J lost 0 bases. This CDR3 contains 15 residues. Germline V lookup: CDR1 SGHRS, CDR2 YFSETQ. The CDR3 is CASSQDRSSGNTIYF. CDR3 in DNA: TGCGCCAGCAGTCAGGACAGGTCCTCTGGAAACACCATATATTTT.

J is TRBJ2-7 and V is TRBV5-8; D gene ambiguous. The CDR3 totals 16 residues. Germline CDR1 and CDR2: SGHTS and YDEGEE. Trimming left V 0 bases short and J 0 bases short, with 13 bases between. In nucleotides, the CDR3 is TGTGCCAGCAGCTTGGTAGGTGGATCAAGCTCCTACGAGCAGTACTTC. This codes for CASSLVGGSSSYEQYF.

This clone occurred once. CDR3 in amino acids: CASSRSGSSYNEQFF. For the CDR3, the DNA is TGTGCCAGCAGTCGGAGCGGGAGCTCCTACAATGAGCAGTTCTTC. This chain connects TRBV6-5 to TRBJ2-1; 8 bases match TRBD2. In germline, CDR1 is MNHEY, CDR2 SVGAGI. Germline trimming cut 5 bases from V and 0 bases from J; bases unmatched to any gene: 3. The CDR3 length is 15 residues.

This sequence joins TRBV5-1 and TRBJ1-5; the D is unclear. CDR1 is SGHRS and CDR2 is YFSETQ in the germline V gene. The CDR3 has 15 amino acids. Deletions cut 7 bases from V and 1 base from J, with 15 bases between. The CDR3 is CASSLGSSSNQPQHF. DNA of the CDR3: TGCGCCAGCTCACTCGGGTCTTCGAGCAATCAGCCCCAGCATTTT.

The chain carries TRBV5-1 and TRBJ1-1; no firm D call. The CDR3 covers 13 residues. Germline V gives CDR1 SGHRS, CDR2 YFSETQ. Trimming cost V 2 bases and J 2 bases, with 7 bases left between them. Here the CDR3 DNA reads TGCGCCAGCAGCTTTGGTACCAACACTGAAGCTTTCTTT. Translating it yields CASSFGTNTEAFF. Combining the CDR3 with reference TRBV5-1 and TRBJ1-1 gives the whole variable domain KAGVTQTPRYLIKTRGQQVTLSCSPISGHRSVSWYQQTPGQGLQFLFEYFSETQRNKGNFPGRFSGRQFSNSRSEMNVSTLELGDSALYLCASSFGTNTEAFFGQGTRLTVV.

In regard to this clone: Within the sample, other DNA sequences also encode this same CDR3. CDR3 protein: CASRASSGNTIYF. CDR3 DNA sequence: TGTGCCAGCAGAGCGAGCTCTGGAAACACCATATATTTT. J is TRBJ1-3 and V is TRBV27; D remains unclear. V was clipped by 6 bases and J by 0 bases, with 6 bases between them. Germline lookup yields CDR1 MNHEY and CDR2 SMNVEV (reference sequence). The CDR3 runs to 13 residues.

This chain links TRBV15 with TRBJ2-2; 9 bases are a match to TRBD2. V shed 2 bases and J 6 bases; nucleotides not matched to a gene: 10. Germline CDR1 is LNHNV and CDR2 is YYDKDF (reference sequence). The CDR3 extends over 17 amino acids. In DNA form, the CDR3 reads TGTGCCACCAGCAGAACAACGATTAGCGGGAGCGCCGGGGAGCTGTTTTTT. Translation gives CATSRTTISGSAGELFF.